This T cell receptor beta chain was obtained from a study of monozygotic twins with inflammatory bowel disease. In preparing each TCR library, 3500 ng of total RNA was used. Nested PCRs (approximately 16 and 10 cycles, two total) were applied to TCRalpha and TCRbeta cDNA. TCRdb re-called the 5' RACE reads and shows each CDR3 protein once, DNA omitted. With about 420,000 distinct CDR3 sequences in the sample, the ten largest clones hold less than 2.5%. Study-wide findings and caveats: Especially with disease activity, IBD patients had fewer clonotypes in common with others than healthy twins did. TCRbeta diversity (inverse Simpson) was lower in IBD patients than in healthy co-twins.

Comments on this clonotype: What it binds is unknown.

CDR1 and CDR2 (germline): DFQATT, SNEGSKA (reference sequence). This CDR3 is built from 15 residues. This sequence was found in a human donor with ulcerative colitis or Crohn's disease, or a healthy co-twin of an affected twin (not recorded which). The sample comprised blood. The chain employs TRBV20-1 and TRBJ2-5; TCRdb reports TRBD1, a call that lacks DNA to check it against. The CDR3 loop is CSAISDRAVQETQYF.